This T cell receptor beta chain was documented in a study of regulatory T cells in long-lasting Graves disease. The time point was: newly diagnosed GD, antithyroid drugs for less than 3 months. Following extraction of RNA from PBMCs, that RNA was used to make the TCR library. The study's findings and limits: Shared public clonotypes totalled over 2,500 in persistent patients, compared with roughly 970 in new patients.

Sequencing libraries for TCR beta were prepared with iRepertoire HTBI primers and Arm-PCR of CDR3 regions. MiXCR, applied by TCRdb to the multiplex PCR reads, yields one record per CDR3 protein. The sample lists fewer than 650,000 distinct CDR3 sequences, roughly 15% occurring once. Germline CDR1 MNHNS, CDR2 SASEGT. The CDR3 extends over 14 amino acids. The V end was cut by 6 bases, the J end by 0 bases, with 9 bases between. The sample holds many counts of this clonotype. As yet, its antigen is unknown. The sample also formed part of further work on T cells in Graves' hyperthyroidism and ophthalmopathy. That study reports: Exclusion criteria comprised uncontrolled infection, other autoimmune disease, pregnancy or lactation.

The chain couples TRBV6-1 to TRBJ1-5, with a tentative D call TRBD1 (5 bases). The starting material was peripheral blood mononuclear cells (PBMCs), obtained at new diagnosis, from a patient treated with antithyroid drugs. The TCR comes from a woman aged 25 to 39 with Graves disease. The CDR3 sequence: CASRPQDSNQPQHF. The DNA of the CDR3 is TGTGCCAGCAGACCACAGGATAGCAATCAGCCCCAGCATTTT.